The 21 T cell receptor beta chains below come from one sample, sequenced in a study of radiation and T cells in renal cell carcinoma. Time point in this sample: blood 2 weeks post-SBRT. The treatment was: 15 Gy SBRT to primary tumor, nephrectomy 4 weeks later. The table came from immunoSEQ multiplex PCR; TCRdb's copy has only in-frame clones and leaves some out. The sample has tens of thousands of clones; about 80% are singletons. The source material was blood, sampled from a patient whose treatment included radiotherapy and nephrectomy. Source of these receptors: a man between 60 and 75 years old with renal cell carcinoma.

This rearrangement joins TRBV2 to TRBJ1-3; D unresolved. The CDR3 runs 13 residues. Trimming removed 5 bases from V and 0 bases from J, with 5 bases in between. Per the germline V gene, CDR1 is SNHLY and CDR2 is FYNNEI. This chain's CDR3 is CASSSYSGNTIYF. CDR3 in DNA: TGTGCCAGCAGTTCCTACTCTGGAAACACCATATATTTT.

The CDR3 DNA is TGTGCCAGCGGACGGGACAGGGCTTCACCCCTCCACTTT. This sequence encodes CASGRDRASPLHF. The chain joins TRBV11-2 to TRBJ1-6; 9 bases are a match to TRBD1. The germline V gene encodes CDR1 SGHAT and CDR2 FQNNGV. The V and J ends lost 8 bases and 9 bases, in that order; junction bases with no gene match: 5. The CDR3 covers 13 residues.

The V call is TRBV6-4, the J call TRBJ2-1; D remains ambiguous. The CDR3 covers 9 residues. Germline V gene data show CDR1 as MRHNA and CDR2 as SNTAGT. With 7 bases removed from V and 7 bases from J, the gap between germline ends came to 2 bases. The chain's CDR3 is CASKNEQFF. CDR3 DNA: TGTGCCAGCAAGAATGAGCAGTTCTTC.

The rearrangement uses TRBV4-3 and TRBJ2-2; 7 bases fit TRBD2. V was pared by 0 bases and J by 4 bases, with 5 bases of the junction left unmatched. Germline assignment: CDR1 LGHNA and CDR2 YSLEER. This CDR3 spans 16 amino acids. This CDR3 reads CASSQDYGGGTGELFF. The CDR3 DNA follows: TGCGCCAGCAGCCAAGATTATGGGGGGGGCACCGGGGAGCTGTTTTTT.

The chain carries TRBV5-1 and TRBJ2-1; 9 bases fit TRBD2. The CDR3 sequence is 15 residues long. The J segment lost 5 bases and the V segment lost 5 bases, leaving 8 bases of the junction unmatched. CDR1 and CDR2 (germline): SGHRS, YFSETQ. The CDR3 sequence: CASRLRLAENNEQFF. The CDR3 coding sequence is TGCGCCAGCAGATTGCGACTAGCGGAAAACAATGAGCAGTTCTTC.

This clone was seen a few times. DNA for the CDR3: TGTGCCAGCTCACCAGTAGCGGGGGGACACACAGATACGCAGTATTTT. Protein product: CASSPVAGGHTDTQYF. V gene TRBV18 combines with J gene TRBJ2-3; TRBD2 matches at 10 bases. The CDR3 length is 16 residues. V lost 2 bases and J lost 2; bases outside the gene matches: 4. CDR1 is KGHSH and CDR2 is LQKENI in the germline V gene.

This clone has just a few counts. This chain uses TRBV5-6 with TRBJ1-5; TRBD1 aligns across 7 bases. Germline CDR1 and CDR2: SGHDT and YYEEEE. This CDR3 comprises 13 residues. The V and J ends lost 0 bases and 10 bases, in that order; junction bases with no gene match: 4. CDR3 sequence reads: CASSLDRGQPQHF. In nucleotides, the CDR3 is TGTGCCAGCAGCTTGGACAGGGGACAACCCCAGCATTTT.

This clone is medium-sized. The chain uses TRBV30 and TRBJ1-2; no firm D call. The germline CDR1 and CDR2 sequences are GTSNPN and SVGIG (reference sequence). This CDR3 is 12 amino acids long. Trimming removed 4 bases from V and 8 bases from J, with 14 bases in between. The CDR3 protein is CAWNSERNGYTF. CDR3 DNA: TGTGCCTGGAACTCCGAGCGGAACGGCTACACCTTC.

The chain is built from TRBV12-5 and TRBJ2-7; D is ambiguous. V lost 0 bases to trimming and J lost 5 bases, with 11 bases between them. CDR1 is LGHNT and CDR2 is FRNRAP in the germline V gene. CDR3 length: 14 residues. The CDR3 DNA reads TGTGCTAGTGGTTTGGTAGACGGCGCGCACGAGCAGTACTTC. Translated: CASGLVDGAHEQYF.

This clone was counted a few times. The chain carries TRBV19 and TRBJ1-2; D not resolved. The CDR3 sequence is 15 residues long. Germline V gene data show CDR1 as LNHDA and CDR2 as SQIVND (reference sequence). With 3 bases removed from V and 3 bases from J, the gap between germline ends came to 14 bases. Written as DNA, the CDR3 is TGTGCCAGTAGTATGGAAACAAGTAGGGACTATGGCTACACCTTC. Encoded protein: CASSMETSRDYGYTF.

This clone has only a few counts. The V and J genes are TRBV7-2 and TRBJ1-1; no firm D call. The V end was cut by 5 bases, the J end by 1 base, with 14 bases between. CDR1 is SGHTA, CDR2 FQGNSA, per germline. The CDR3 totals 15 residues. The CDR3 bases are TGTGCCAGCAGCCTCCCTCGGCGATCGAACACTGAAGCTTTCTTT. Its protein is CASSLPRRSNTEAFF.

Only a few counts were recorded for this clone. The chain couples TRBV4-2 to TRBJ1-6; tentative D call: TRBD1 (5 bases). The germline V gene has CDR1 LGHNA and CDR2 YNFKEQ. The CDR3 runs 14 residues. V was trimmed by 1 base and J by 9 bases, leaving 10 bases between them. This chain's CDR3 is CASSQGGGRSPLHF. CDR3 nucleotides: TGTGCCAGCAGCCAAGGCGGGGGTCGTTCACCCCTCCACTTT.

The chain is built from TRBV21-1 and TRBJ1-2. TRBV21-1 is an annotated pseudogene. CDR3 length: 15 residues. The CDR3 loop is CAISNGGRVTYGYTF. In nucleotides, the CDR3 is TGTGCCATCTCTAATGGGGGGCGCGTGACCTATGGCTACACCTTC.

This rearrangement joins TRBV11-2 to TRBJ1-1, with D possibly being TRBD1 (5 bases). CDR3 length: 18 amino acids. Germline CDR1 and CDR2: SGHAT and FQNNGV. V gave up 3 bases and J gave up 1 base, with 21 bases separating them. The CDR3 protein is CASSLAMRAGISNTEAFF. CDR3 bases: TGTGCCAGCAGCTTGGCTATGCGGGCAGGGATATCGAACACTGAAGCTTTCTTT.

The chain couples TRBV7-2 to TRBJ2-7, with D possibly being TRBD1 (6 bases). Germline V CDR1 and CDR2: SGHTA, FQGNSA. V shed 5 bases and J shed 3 bases, with 14 bases lying between them. This CDR3 is 14 amino acids long. The CDR3 loop is CASSRTVLDYEQYF. For the CDR3, the DNA is TGTGCCAGCAGCCGGACAGTTCTCGACTACGAGCAGTACTTC.

The genes are TRBV5-6 and TRBJ2-7; D is perhaps TRBD1 (5 bases). The germline gives CDR1 SGHDT, CDR2 YYEEEE. The CDR3 loop spans 13 amino acids. Trimming took 4 bases from V and 2 from J, leaving 10 bases between them. The CDR3 coding sequence is TGTGCCAGCAGCCGCGGCAGGGCCTACGAGCAGTACTTC. It encodes CASSRGRAYEQYF.

The chain has TRBV7-9 and TRBJ1-5, with D perhaps matching TRBD1 (5 bases). Trimming left V 1 base short and J 1 base short, with 8 bases between. The CDR3 is 15 residues long. CDR1 and CDR2 from the germline V gene are SEHNR and FQNEAQ (reference sequence). CDR3 in amino acids: CASSLGGGSNQPQHF. As DNA, the CDR3 is TGTGCCAGCAGCTTAGGGGGCGGAAGCAATCAGCCCCAGCATTTT. The full variable domain, rest sourced from reference TRBV7-9 and TRBJ1-5, is DTGVSQNPRHKITKRGQNVTFRCDPISEHNRLYWYRQTLGQGPEFLTYFQNEAQLEKSRLLSDRFSAERPKGSFSTLEIQRTEQGDSAMYLCASSLGGGSNQPQHFGDGTRLSIL.

The gene calls are TRBV4-2 and TRBJ2-1; D is unclear. Germline V gene lookup returns CDR1 LGHNA and CDR2 YNFKEQ. The CDR3 length is 16 residues. V was pared by 4 bases and J by 0 bases, with 13 bases between. The CDR3 DNA is TGTGCCAGCAGCCCCCGAGCTGCGAGCTCCTACAATGAGCAGTTCTTC. As protein: CASSPRAASSYNEQFF.

This CDR3 is CASSQDLAGDYGYTF. Here the CDR3 DNA reads TGTGCCAGCAGCCAAGATCTAGCAGGGGACTATGGCTACACCTTC. This chain links TRBV14 with TRBJ1-2; weak D call: TRBD1 (6 bases). V shed 0 bases and J shed 3 bases, with 11 bases lying between them. Germline CDR1 reads SGHDN; CDR2 reads FVKESK. The CDR3 spans 15 residues.

The gene calls are TRBV5-1 and TRBJ1-1; D is possibly TRBD1 (6 bases). The V gene lost 3 bases and the J gene lost 2 bases, with 11 bases spanning the gap. The CDR3 contains 14 residues. Per the germline V gene, CDR1 is SGHRS and CDR2 is YFSETQ. The DNA for the CDR3 is TGCGCCAGCAGCTCCCGGGGGCTTAACACTGAAGCTTTCTTT. It codes for CASSSRGLNTEAFF. The variable domain in full, completed from reference TRBV5-1 and TRBJ1-1, reads KAGVTQTPRYLIKTRGQQVTLSCSPISGHRSVSWYQQTPGQGLQFLFEYFSETQRNKGNFPGRFSGRQFSNSRSEMNVSTLELGDSALYLCASSSRGLNTEAFFGQGTRLTVV.

This sequence joins TRBV5-1 and TRBJ1-2, with D tentatively TRBD1 (6 bases). There are 16 residues in the CDR3. Germline V CDR1 and CDR2: SGHRS, YFSETQ. Trimming took 6 bases from V and 4 from J, leaving 22 bases between them. CDR3 sequence reads: CASTPQAGEDVYGYTF. The CDR3 DNA reads as TGCGCCAGCACCCCCCAGGCAGGGGAAGACGTCTATGGCTACACCTTC.